This T cell receptor (beta chain) was recovered during a study of blood T cell repertoires in COVID-19. Across the whole study: The origin of the acute and convalescent COVID-19 samples was the United States, Italy and Spain.

V gave up 2 bases and J gave up 1 base, with 9 bases separating them. Germline V gene sequence: CDR1 SGHKS, CDR2 YYEKEE (reference sequence). The CDR3 sequence is 14 residues long. Under the authors' procedure: Nucleated cell number was recorded as an estimate derived from reference gene primer amplification. Clones were sequenced by immunoSEQ multiplex PCR, and TCRdb holds only the in-frame ones, with some missing. D and trimming were read from the DNA, whereas the V and J calls and clone size are those reported in that table. The sample holds a few hundred thousand clones, 70% to 90% seen once. This receptor was taken from a human donor in a cohort sampled during active COVID-19. The chain carries TRBV5-5 and TRBJ2-5; the D gene is possibly TRBD1 (6 bases). Sequenced: peripheral blood. CDR3 loop: CASSFGDTQETQYF. CDR3 in DNA: TGTGCCAGCAGCTTCGGGGACACCCAAGAGACCCAGTACTTC. The full variable domain, rest sourced from reference TRBV5-5 and TRBJ2-5, is DAGVTQSPTHLIKTRGQQVTLRCSPISGHKSVSWYQQVLGQGPQFIFQYYEKEERGRGNFPDRFSARQFPNYSSELNVNALLLGDSALYLCASSFGDTQETQYFGPGTRLLVL.